Presented here are 28 T cell receptor beta chains from one specimen sequenced in a study of early T cells in non-severe SARS-CoV-2 infection. TCRdb re-called the 5' RACE reads through MiXCR, storing one row per CDR3 protein. The sample consists of 70,000 or so distinct CDR3 sequences, approximately 10% of them appearing once. The sequenced material came from whole blood. The receptors stem from an adult who was a healthcare worker with PCR-confirmed SARS-CoV-2 infection or an uninfected control (not recorded which).

This clonotype was picked up many times. For the CDR3, the DNA is TGTGCCAGCAGCACCGACGGTCCCTACGAGCAGTACTTC. It encodes CASSTDGPYEQYF. The chain joins TRBV12-3 or TRBV12-4 to TRBJ2-7; D call uncertain. This CDR3 is built from 13 residues. V dropped 6 bases and J dropped 2 bases, with 11 bases sitting between them.

The rearrangement joins TRBV10-3 to TRBJ2-1; possibly TRBD2 for D (5 bases). Germline V gene lookup returns CDR1 ENHRY and CDR2 SYGVKD. V lost 10 bases and J 4 bases, leaving 14 bases between the germline ends. The CDR3 runs to 13 residues. The CDR3 loop reads CATSLERYNEQFF. The DNA of the CDR3 is TGTGCCACCTCCCTGGAGCGGTACAATGAGCAGTTCTTC.

J is TRBJ2-7 and V is TRBV5-1; possibly TRBD1 for D (6 bases). Trimming shortened V by 0 bases and J by 2 bases, and 9 bases separated the two germline ends. The CDR3 extends over 14 amino acids. CDR1 SGHRS and CDR2 YFSETQ come from the germline V gene. Here the CDR3 reads CASSLGTAAYEQYF. DNA of the CDR3: TGCGCCAGCAGCTTGGGGACAGCAGCCTACGAGCAGTACTTC.

The V call is TRBV4-1, the J call TRBJ2-1; 9 bases fit TRBD2. Trimming took 0 bases from V and 3 from J; bases not matched to a gene: 9. CDR3 length: 18 residues. From germline, CDR1 is MGHRA and CDR2 YSYEKL. In DNA form, the CDR3 reads TGCGCCAGCAGCCAAGATGGCTTAGCGGGAGAGAACTACAATGAGCAGTTCTTC. Protein: CASSQDGLAGENYNEQFF.

The V gene is TRBV4-2, the J gene TRBJ2-7, with a possible D match to TRBD2 (6 bases). This CDR3 region has 15 residues. Between the trimmed V and J ends, which lost 0 bases and 4 bases, there was a span of 13 bases. Germline-derived CDR1 and CDR2 are LGHNA and YNFKEQ. CDR3 in DNA: TGTGCCAGCAGCCAAGATCGGGGGAGAGGTTACGAGCAGTACTTC. This codes for CASSQDRGRGYEQYF.

This chain connects TRBV7-9 to TRBJ2-1, with D uncertain. Germline V CDR1 and CDR2: SEHNR, FQNEAQ (reference sequence). Trimming removed 0 bases from V and 0 bases from J, with 6 bases in between. The CDR3 extends over 15 amino acids. The CDR3 region has the DNA TGTGCCAGCAGCTTAGCGCAAAGCTCCTACAATGAGCAGTTCTTC. The encoded protein is CASSLAQSSYNEQFF.

The chain combines TRBV20-1 with TRBJ2-1, with D possibly TRBD2 on 6 matching bases. Trimming cost V 1 base and J 9 bases, with 10 bases left between them. Germline assignment: CDR1 DFQATT and CDR2 SNEGSKA (reference sequence). The CDR3 is 12 residues long. CDR3 protein: CSARGPAGEQFF. CDR3 coding DNA: TGCAGTGCTAGAGGACCAGCGGGTGAGCAGTTCTTC.

There are many counts of this clonotype. The chain couples TRBV27 to TRBJ2-7, with 7 bases identical to TRBD1. This CDR3 region has 14 residues. V shed 4 bases, J shed 4 bases, and the junction held 7 bases outside the gene matches. Per germline, CDR1 MNHEY and CDR2 SMNVEV (reference sequence). The chain's CDR3 is CASSSGQPSYEQYF. CDR3 DNA: TGTGCCAGCAGTTCGGGACAGCCCTCTTACGAGCAGTACTTC.

This clonotype was observed at least ten times. V usage is TRBV7-3 and J usage is TRBJ1-2, with D possibly matching TRBD1 (5 bases). This CDR3 region has 13 residues. Germline V CDR1 and CDR2: SGHTA, FQGTGA. Trimming left V 5 bases short and J 4 bases short, with 11 bases between. CDR3: CASSNGAGYGYTF. CDR3 sequence (DNA): TGTGCCAGCAGCAACGGGGCGGGCTATGGCTACACCTTC.

In its sample, this clonotype was seen a few times. Germline is not matched at one junction end, which may reflect a read error. This chain joins TRBV11-2 and TRBJ2-7, with TRBD1 matching 8 bases. Germline V CDR1 and CDR2: SGHAT, FQNNGV. The CDR3 totals 14 residues. The CDR3 sequence is CASSLERQGNEQYF. CDR3 nucleotides: TGTGCCAGCAGCCTAGAACGACAGGGGAACGAGCAGTACTTC.

This clonotype was seen many times. The rearrangement joins TRBV20-1 to TRBJ1-1; no firm D call. The CDR3 loop spans 15 amino acids. Trimming cost V 3 bases and J 2 bases, with 16 bases left between them. Looked up from germline, CDR1 is DFQATT and CDR2 is SNEGSKA (reference sequence). The CDR3 region has the DNA TGCAGTGCTAGCCCACCGCGCTCCCATAACACTGAAGCTTTCTTT. Residues: CSASPPRSHNTEAFF.

This clonotype has just a few counts. This CDR3 reads CASSWGRSDTQYF. Here the CDR3 DNA reads TGCGCCAGCAGCTGGGGGAGGTCAGATACGCAGTATTTT. V is TRBV5-1 and J is TRBJ2-3; D perhaps matches TRBD2 (6 bases). The CDR3 covers 13 residues. The germline V gene encodes CDR1 SGHRS and CDR2 YFSETQ. Trimming stripped 3 bases from V and 4 bases from J, with 9 bases between.

The J gene is TRBJ2-1, the V gene TRBV20-1; unclear D gene. With 4 bases removed from V and 10 bases from J, the gap between germline ends came to 5 bases. The V gene's germline CDR1 is DFQATT and CDR2 SNEGSKA (reference sequence). The CDR3 spans 9 residues. The CDR3 DNA follows: TGCAGTGCTAAGTACGAGCAGTTCTTC. This gives the protein CSAKYEQFF.

V usage is TRBV20-1 and J usage is TRBJ2-3; TRBD2 matches at 7 bases. V trimming: 4 bases; J trimming: 1 base; junction bases outside the gene matches: 2. Germline CDR1 and CDR2: DFQATT and SNEGSKA (reference sequence). The CDR3 extends over 13 amino acids. CDR3 DNA: TGCAGTGCTAAGCTAGCGGGCACAGATACGCAGTATTTT. Its translation is CSAKLAGTDTQYF.

The rearrangement links TRBV30 to TRBJ2-3; 7 bases are a match to TRBD2. This CDR3 spans 15 amino acids. V trimming: 2 bases; J trimming: 3 bases; junction bases outside the gene matches: 8. In germline, CDR1 is GTSNPN, CDR2 SVGIG (reference sequence). CDR3 in amino acids: CAWSKGSGKTDTQYF. The DNA of the CDR3 is TGTGCCTGGAGTAAGGGCAGCGGGAAGACAGATACGCAGTATTTT. Full variable domain (remainder filled in from reference TRBV30 and TRBJ2-3): SQTIHQWPATLVQPVGSPLSLECTVEGTSNPNLYWYRQAAGRGLQLLFYSVGIGQISSEVPQNLSASRPQDRQFILSSKKLLLSDSGFYLCAWSKGSGKTDTQYFGPGTRLTVL.

This clonotype was counted many times. V gene TRBV20-1 combines with J gene TRBJ2-1; weak D call: TRBD2 (5 bases). This CDR3 is 13 amino acids long. CDR1 is DFQATT, CDR2 SNEGSKA, per germline (reference sequence). Trimming took 5 bases from V and 10 from J, leaving 18 bases between them. The CDR3 region is CSASTTALIEQFF. The CDR3 coding sequence is TGCAGTGCTTCGACTACTGCTTTGATCGAGCAGTTCTTC.

This clonotype was detected a few times. The rearrangement uses TRBV6-4 and TRBJ2-4, with D uncertain. CDR1 and CDR2 from the germline V gene are MRHNA and SNTAGT. V lost 6 bases, J lost 4 bases, and 19 bases lay in between. CDR3 length: 16 amino acids. The CDR3 sequence: CASRRPDYTLKNIQYF. The CDR3 nucleotides are TGTGCCAGCAGGCGTCCAGATTACACCTTGAAAAACATTCAGTACTTC.

This clonotype was counted at least ten times. The V and J genes are TRBV20-1 and TRBJ2-1; 11 bases align to TRBD2. The CDR3 sequence is 19 residues long. Germline trimming cut 3 bases from V and 0 bases from J; bases unmatched to any gene: 13. In germline, CDR1 is DFQATT, CDR2 SNEGSKA (reference sequence). CDR3 bases: TGCAGTGCTAGCGATACCGGGACTAGCGGAATCAGCTCCTACAATGAGCAGTTCTTC. Translation gives CSASDTGTSGISSYNEQFF.

This clonotype showed up just a few times. The chain employs TRBV27 and TRBJ2-1, with TRBD2 matching 7 bases. After removal of 6 bases from V and 5 bases from J, the junction contained 10 bases not matched to a gene. The CDR3 length is 15 residues. CDR1 is MNHEY and CDR2 is SMNVEV in the germline V gene (reference sequence). The CDR3 DNA sequence: TGTGCCAGCAGAACGACTAGCAGAAGCAACAATGAGCAGTTCTTC. Translation gives CASRTTSRSNNEQFF.

This clonotype was picked up many times. The V call is TRBV2, the J call TRBJ1-5; D might be TRBD1 (5 bases). V was pared by 7 bases and J by 0 bases, with 19 bases between. CDR3 length: 17 residues. Germline V lookup: CDR1 SNHLY, CDR2 FYNNEI. The CDR3 loop reads CASKLLGGLNSNQPQHF. CDR3 in DNA: TGTGCCAGCAAACTCCTTGGGGGACTGAATAGCAATCAGCCCCAGCATTTT. Full variable domain (outside the CDR3, taken from reference TRBV2 and TRBJ1-5): EPEVTQTPSHQVTQMGQEVILRCVPISNHLYFYWYRQILGQKVEFLVSFYNNEISEKSEIFDDQFSVERPDGSNFTLKIRSTKLEDSAMYFCASKLLGGLNSNQPQHFGDGTRLSIL.

The J gene is TRBJ2-1, the V gene TRBV7-6, with 12 bases matching TRBD2. Trimming took 4 bases from V and 2 from J; bases not matched to a gene: 9. CDR1 SGHVS and CDR2 FNYEAQ come from the germline V gene. The CDR3 spans 18 residues. The CDR3: CASSSTSGRPNTYNEQFF. The CDR3 DNA follows: TGTGCCAGCAGCTCAACTAGCGGGAGGCCCAATACCTACAATGAGCAGTTCTTC. Combining the CDR3 with reference TRBV7-6 and TRBJ2-1 gives the whole variable domain GAGVSQSPRYKVTKRGQDVALRCDPISGHVSLYWYRQALGQGPEFLTYFNYEAQQDKSGLPNDRFSAERPEGSISTLTIQRTEQRDSAMYRCASSSTSGRPNTYNEQFFGPGTRLTVL.

The chain joins TRBV27 to TRBJ2-3; D uncertain. Per the germline V gene, CDR1 is MNHEY and CDR2 is SMNVEV (reference sequence). The CDR3 covers 13 residues. V shed 0 bases and J shed 4 bases, with 5 bases lying between them. CDR3 DNA sequence: TGTGCCAGCAGTTTATCTCGGGCAGATACGCAGTATTTT. The encoded protein is CASSLSRADTQYF.

In its sample, this clonotype was seen a few times. This sequence joins TRBV2 and TRBJ2-7; the match to TRBD1 covers 7 bases. CDR3 length: 14 residues. V lost 6 bases and J lost 3; bases outside the gene matches: 8. CDR1 is SNHLY and CDR2 is FYNNEI in the germline V gene. The DNA for the CDR3 is TGTGCCAGCAGGCACAGGGGCGAAGTCTACGAGCAGTACTTC. Residues: CASRHRGEVYEQYF.

This clonotype was found many times. This chain links TRBV9 with TRBJ2-5; tentatively, D is TRBD1 or TRBD2 (6 bases each). Germline V gives CDR1 SGDLS, CDR2 YYNGEE. V was shortened by 4 bases and J by 0 bases, with 19 bases between the two germline ends. This CDR3 has 17 residues. DNA of the CDR3: TGTGCCAGCAGCCGGGGGCGAACAACACCTTACCAAGAGACCCAGTACTTC. Protein product: CASSRGRTTPYQETQYF.

The chain couples TRBV12-3 or TRBV12-4 to TRBJ2-7; D may be TRBD2 (5 bases). Trimming took 8 bases from V and 2 from J, leaving 7 bases between them. This CDR3 has 11 amino acids. The CDR3 region is CASAGTYEQYF. The DNA for the CDR3 is TGTGCCAGCGCCGGGACCTACGAGCAGTACTTC.

This clonotype was counted a few times. This chain joins TRBV20-1 and TRBJ2-1; 10 nucleotides line up with TRBD2. From germline, CDR1 is DFQATT and CDR2 SNEGSKA (reference sequence). V shed 6 bases and J 7 bases; nucleotides not matched to a gene: 15. The CDR3 is 16 amino acids. CDR3 DNA: TGCAGTGCCGAGGAGCGGGAGGGAGGTCACGTGAATGAGCAGTTCTTC. This sequence encodes CSAEEREGGHVNEQFF.

V is TRBV4-2 and J is TRBJ1-4; no clear D gene. CDR3 length: 14 residues. Germline CDR1 reads LGHNA; CDR2 reads YNFKEQ. With 3 bases removed from V and 0 bases from J, the gap between germline ends came to 5 bases. In nucleotides, the CDR3 is TGTGCCAGCAGCCAGGATACAACTAATGAAAAACTGTTTTTT. Translated, it gives CASSQDTTNEKLFF.

This chain connects TRBV7-9 to TRBJ2-5, with 7 bases identical to TRBD1. From germline, CDR1 is SEHNR and CDR2 FQNEAQ (reference sequence). The CDR3 is 14 amino acids. V dropped 4 bases and J dropped 4; count of bases not matched to a gene: 6. CDR3 in amino acids: CASSSPPGGETQYF. CDR3 bases: TGTGCCAGCAGCTCTCCGCCAGGGGGAGAGACCCAGTACTTC.